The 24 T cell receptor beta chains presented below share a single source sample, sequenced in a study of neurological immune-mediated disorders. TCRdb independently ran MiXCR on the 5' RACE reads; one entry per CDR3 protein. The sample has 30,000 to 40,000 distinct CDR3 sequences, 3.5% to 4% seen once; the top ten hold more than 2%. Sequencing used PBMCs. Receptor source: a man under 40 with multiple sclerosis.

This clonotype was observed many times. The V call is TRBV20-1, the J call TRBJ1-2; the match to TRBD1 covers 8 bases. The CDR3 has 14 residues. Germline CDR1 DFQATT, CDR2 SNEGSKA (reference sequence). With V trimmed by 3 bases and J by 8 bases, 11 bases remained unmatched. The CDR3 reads CSASGQGPSDGYTF. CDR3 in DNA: TGCAGTGCTAGTGGACAGGGTCCCTCGGACGGCTACACCTTC.

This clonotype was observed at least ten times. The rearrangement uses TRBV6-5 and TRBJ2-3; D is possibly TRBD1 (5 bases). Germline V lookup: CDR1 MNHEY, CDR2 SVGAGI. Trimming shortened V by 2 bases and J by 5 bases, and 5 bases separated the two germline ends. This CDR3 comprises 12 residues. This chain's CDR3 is CASSYRGDTQYF. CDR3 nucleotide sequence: TGTGCCAGCAGTTACAGGGGAGATACGCAGTATTTT.

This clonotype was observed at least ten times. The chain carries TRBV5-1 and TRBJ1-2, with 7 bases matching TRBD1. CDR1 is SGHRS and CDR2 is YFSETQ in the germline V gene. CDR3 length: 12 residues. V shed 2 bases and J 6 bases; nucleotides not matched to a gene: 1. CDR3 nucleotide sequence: TGCGCCAGCAGCTTCACAGGGGATGGCTACACCTTC. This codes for CASSFTGDGYTF.

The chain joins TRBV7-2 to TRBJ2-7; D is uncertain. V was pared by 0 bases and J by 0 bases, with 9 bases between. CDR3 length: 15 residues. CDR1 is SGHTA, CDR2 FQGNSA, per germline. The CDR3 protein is CASSLARWGSYEQYF. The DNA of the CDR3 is TGTGCCAGCAGCTTAGCGCGGTGGGGCTCCTACGAGCAGTACTTC.

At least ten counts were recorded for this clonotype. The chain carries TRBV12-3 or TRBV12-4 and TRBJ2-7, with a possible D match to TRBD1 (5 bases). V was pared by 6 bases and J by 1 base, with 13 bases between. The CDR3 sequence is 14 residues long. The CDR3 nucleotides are TGTGCCAGCAGCTTATCGGACATGTCCTACGAGCAGTACTTC. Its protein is CASSLSDMSYEQYF.

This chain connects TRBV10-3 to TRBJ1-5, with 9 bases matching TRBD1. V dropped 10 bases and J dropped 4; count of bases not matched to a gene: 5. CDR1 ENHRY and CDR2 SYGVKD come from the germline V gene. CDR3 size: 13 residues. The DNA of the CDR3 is TGTGCCACCACAGGGGGCGGGAATCAGCCCCAGCATTTT. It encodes CATTGGGNQPQHF.

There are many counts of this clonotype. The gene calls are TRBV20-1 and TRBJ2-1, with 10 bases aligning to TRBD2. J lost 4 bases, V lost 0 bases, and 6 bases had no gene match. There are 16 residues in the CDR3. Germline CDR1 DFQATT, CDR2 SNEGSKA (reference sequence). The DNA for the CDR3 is TGCAGTGCTAGAGATCTGACTAGCGGGTCATACAATGAGCAGTTCTTC. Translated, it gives CSARDLTSGSYNEQFF.

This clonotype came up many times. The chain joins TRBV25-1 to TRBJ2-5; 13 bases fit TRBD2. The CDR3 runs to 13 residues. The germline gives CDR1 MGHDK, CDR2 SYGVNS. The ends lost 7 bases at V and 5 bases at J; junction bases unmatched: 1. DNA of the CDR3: TGTGCCAGCAAACTAGCGGGAGGGGAGACCCAGTACTTC. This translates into CASKLAGGETQYF.

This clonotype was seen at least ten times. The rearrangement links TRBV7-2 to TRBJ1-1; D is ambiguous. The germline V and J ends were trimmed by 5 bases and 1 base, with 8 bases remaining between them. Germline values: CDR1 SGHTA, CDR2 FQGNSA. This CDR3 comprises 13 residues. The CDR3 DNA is TGTGCCAGCAGCGTCGGAAAGAACACTGAAGCTTTCTTT. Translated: CASSVGKNTEAFF.

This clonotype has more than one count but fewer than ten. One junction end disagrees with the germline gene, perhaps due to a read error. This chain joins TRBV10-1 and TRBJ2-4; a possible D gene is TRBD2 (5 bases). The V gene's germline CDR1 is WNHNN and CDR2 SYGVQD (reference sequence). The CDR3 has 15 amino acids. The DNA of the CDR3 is TGCGCCAGCAGTGAGTCGAGGGTCGCCAAAAAAATTCAGTACTTC. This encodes CASSESRVAKKIQYF.

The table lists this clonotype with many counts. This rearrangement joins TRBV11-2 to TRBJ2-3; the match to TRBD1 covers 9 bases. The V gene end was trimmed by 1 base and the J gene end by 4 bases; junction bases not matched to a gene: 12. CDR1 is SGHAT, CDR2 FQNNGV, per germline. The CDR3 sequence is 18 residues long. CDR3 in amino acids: CASSLGDAGTGWADTQYF. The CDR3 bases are TGTGCCAGCAGCTTAGGGGACGCCGGGACAGGGTGGGCAGATACGCAGTATTTT.

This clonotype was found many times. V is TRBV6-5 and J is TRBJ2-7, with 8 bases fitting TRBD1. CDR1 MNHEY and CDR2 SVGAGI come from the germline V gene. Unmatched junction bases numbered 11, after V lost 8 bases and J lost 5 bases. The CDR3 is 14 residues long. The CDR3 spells CASRTGTGLNEQYF. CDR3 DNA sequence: TGTGCCAGCCGTACCGGGACAGGACTTAACGAGCAGTACTTC.

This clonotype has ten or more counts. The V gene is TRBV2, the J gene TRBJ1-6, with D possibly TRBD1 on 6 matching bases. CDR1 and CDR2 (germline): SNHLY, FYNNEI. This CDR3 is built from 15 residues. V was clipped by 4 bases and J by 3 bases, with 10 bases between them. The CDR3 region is CASSARQDYNSPLHF. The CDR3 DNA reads TGTGCCAGCAGTGCTAGACAGGACTATAATTCACCCCTCCACTTT.

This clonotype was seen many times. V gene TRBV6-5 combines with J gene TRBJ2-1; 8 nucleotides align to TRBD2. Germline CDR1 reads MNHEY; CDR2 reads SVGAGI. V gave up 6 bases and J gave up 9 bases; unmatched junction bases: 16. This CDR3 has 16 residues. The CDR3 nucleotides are TGTGCCAGCAGCCTGGGACTAGGCTCCTTCCTCAGTGAGCAGTTCTTC. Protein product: CASSLGLGSFLSEQFF.

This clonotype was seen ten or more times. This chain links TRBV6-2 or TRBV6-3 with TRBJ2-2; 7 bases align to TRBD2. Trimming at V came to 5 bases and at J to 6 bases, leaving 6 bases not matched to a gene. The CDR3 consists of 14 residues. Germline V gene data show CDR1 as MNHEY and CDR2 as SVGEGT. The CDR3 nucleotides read TGTGCCAGCAGTCCAGGGACTAATCCCGGGGAGCTGTTTTTT. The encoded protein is CASSPGTNPGELFF.

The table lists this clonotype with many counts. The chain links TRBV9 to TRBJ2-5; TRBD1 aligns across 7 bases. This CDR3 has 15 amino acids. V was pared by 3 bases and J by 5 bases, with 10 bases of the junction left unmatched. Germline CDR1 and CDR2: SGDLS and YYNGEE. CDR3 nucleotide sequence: TGTGCCAGCAGCGATAGACAGGGTAGTTGGGAGACCCAGTACTTC. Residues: CASSDRQGSWETQYF.

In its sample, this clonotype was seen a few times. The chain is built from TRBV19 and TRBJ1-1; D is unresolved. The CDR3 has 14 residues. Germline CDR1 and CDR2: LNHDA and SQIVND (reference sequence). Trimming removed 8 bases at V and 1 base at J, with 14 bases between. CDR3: CASHLRGENTEAFF. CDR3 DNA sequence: TGTGCCAGTCACCTTCGGGGAGAGAACACTGAAGCTTTCTTT.

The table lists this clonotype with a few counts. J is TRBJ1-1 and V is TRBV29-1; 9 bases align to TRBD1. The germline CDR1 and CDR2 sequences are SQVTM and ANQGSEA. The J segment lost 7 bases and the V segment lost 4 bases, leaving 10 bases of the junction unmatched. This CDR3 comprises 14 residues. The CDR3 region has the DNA TGCAGCGTTGCTTCTGGGACAGGGTGGATTGAAGCTTTCTTT. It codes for CSVASGTGWIEAFF.

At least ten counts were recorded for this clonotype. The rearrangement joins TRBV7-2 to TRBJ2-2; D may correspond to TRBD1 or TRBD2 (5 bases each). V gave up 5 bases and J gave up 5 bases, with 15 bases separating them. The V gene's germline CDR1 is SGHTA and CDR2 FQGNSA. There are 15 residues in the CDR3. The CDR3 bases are TGTGCCAGCAGCCCCCGCGAGGGGCGGACCGGGGAGCTGTTTTTT. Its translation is CASSPREGRTGELFF. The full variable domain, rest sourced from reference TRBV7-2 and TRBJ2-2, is GAGVSQSPSNKVTEKGKDVELRCDPISGHTALYWYRQSLGQGLEFLIYFQGNSAPDKSGLPSDRFSAERTGGSVSTLTIQRTQQEDSAVYLCASSPREGRTGELFFGEGSRLTVL.

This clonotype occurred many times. Here the CDR3 reads CASSEIGTGVQPQHF. CDR3 in DNA: TGTGCCAGCAGTGAAATAGGGACAGGGGTTCAGCCCCAGCATTTT. The chain has TRBV2 and TRBJ1-5; 10 nucleotides line up with TRBD1. The CDR3 has 15 residues. V was clipped by 2 bases and J by 6 bases; unmatched bases: 4. Germline V gene data show CDR1 as SNHLY and CDR2 as FYNNEI.

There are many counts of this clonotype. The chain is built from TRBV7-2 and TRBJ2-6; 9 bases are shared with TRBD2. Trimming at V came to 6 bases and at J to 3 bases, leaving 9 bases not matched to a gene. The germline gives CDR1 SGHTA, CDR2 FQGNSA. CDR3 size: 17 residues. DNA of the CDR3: TGTGCCAGCAGGCGAGCGGGGGGTGGCTTTGGGGCCAACGTCCTGACTTTC. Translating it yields CASRRAGGGFGANVLTF.

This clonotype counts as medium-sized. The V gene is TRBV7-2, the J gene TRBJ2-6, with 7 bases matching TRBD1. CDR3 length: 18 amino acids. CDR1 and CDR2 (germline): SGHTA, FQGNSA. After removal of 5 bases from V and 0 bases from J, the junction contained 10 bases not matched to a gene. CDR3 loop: CASSQSRTGGSGANVLTF. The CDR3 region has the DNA TGTGCCAGCAGCCAATCCCGGACAGGAGGCTCTGGGGCCAACGTCCTGACTTTC.

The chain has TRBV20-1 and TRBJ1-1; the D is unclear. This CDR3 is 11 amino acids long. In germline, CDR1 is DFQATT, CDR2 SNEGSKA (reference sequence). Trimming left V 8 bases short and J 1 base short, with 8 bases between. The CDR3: CSSGKNTEAFF. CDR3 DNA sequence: TGCAGTTCGGGAAAGAACACTGAAGCTTTCTTT.

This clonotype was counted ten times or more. This CDR3 reads CASSLQGQSYEQYF. The CDR3 DNA reads TGTGCCAGCAGCTTACAGGGACAGTCCTACGAGCAGTACTTC. V usage is TRBV7-9 and J usage is TRBJ2-7; 7 positions agree with TRBD1. The V segment lost 2 bases and the J segment 1 base; nucleotides outside the gene matches: 2. Germline loops: CDR1 SEHNR, CDR2 FQNEAQ (reference sequence). There are 14 residues in the CDR3.